The 20 T cell receptor beta chains reported below all come from one sample, sequenced in a study of blood T cell repertoires in COVID-19. TCRdb keeps only in-frame clones here, not all; method: immunoSEQ multiplex PCR. Among hundreds of thousands of clones listed, approximately 90% were seen once. Input material: peripheral blood. These TCRs come from a man in his late teens or twenties with active or convalescent COVID-19.

This chain links TRBV19 with TRBJ1-1; D is uncertain. The CDR3 runs 15 residues. Germline assignment: CDR1 LNHDA and CDR2 SQIVND (reference sequence). V was trimmed by 3 bases and J by 0 bases, leaving 11 bases between them. The CDR3 DNA follows: TGTGCCAGTAGTATTACTCCGGGTATGAACACTGAAGCTTTCTTT. Protein sequence: CASSITPGMNTEAFF.

This chain uses TRBV30 with TRBJ2-3; 10 bases align to TRBD2. The length of the CDR3 is 14 residues. Unmatched junction bases numbered 3, after V lost 4 bases and J lost 2 bases. Germline V CDR1 and CDR2: GTSNPN, SVGIG (reference sequence). This CDR3 reads CAWKSGGVTDTQYF. DNA for the CDR3: TGTGCCTGGAAGAGCGGGGGGGTCACAGATACGCAGTATTTT.

The J gene is TRBJ2-1, the V gene TRBV11-2, with 13 bases aligning to TRBD2. The germline CDR1 and CDR2 sequences are SGHAT and FQNNGV. The length of the CDR3 is 17 residues. J was trimmed by 4 bases and V by 8 bases; bases with no gene match: 11. CDR3 loop: CASQLAGGPYGYNEQFF. The CDR3 DNA sequence: TGTGCCAGCCAACTAGCGGGAGGGCCATACGGATACAATGAGCAGTTCTTC. The complete variable domain, with remaining parts taken from reference TRBV11-2 and TRBJ2-1, reads EAGVAQSPRYKIIEKRQSVAFWCNPISGHATLYWYQQILGQGPKLLIQFQNNGVVDDSQLPKDRFSAERLKGVDSTLKIQPAKLEDSAVYLCASQLAGGPYGYNEQFFGPGTRLTVL.

This chain connects TRBV27 to TRBJ2-7, with D uncertain. This CDR3 region has 15 residues. Looked up from germline, CDR1 is MNHEY and CDR2 is SMNVEV (reference sequence). V dropped 8 bases and J dropped 0 bases, with 17 bases sitting between them. The CDR3 DNA sequence: TGTGCCAGCCCCCGTCGAGCCCTAGGCTCCTACGAGCAGTACTTC. The encoded protein is CASPRRALGSYEQYF.

The chain is built from TRBV1 and TRBJ2-6; the table assigns TRBD2, which was not confirmed against the DNA. TRBV1 is labeled a pseudogene. The CDR3 consists of 19 residues. CDR3 in amino acids: CTSSQGELAGTSGANVLTF. The CDR3 DNA sequence: TGCACCAGCAGCCAGGGGGAACTAGCGGGAACCTCTGGGGCCAACGTCCTGACTTTC.

The rearrangement joins TRBV7-6 to TRBJ2-1; TRBD2 matches 9 bases. The CDR3 runs to 16 residues. The V and J ends lost 1 base and 0 bases, in that order; junction bases with no gene match: 1. CDR1 and CDR2 from the germline V gene are SGHVS and FNYEAQ. CDR3 in amino acids: CASSLVRGGSYNEQFF. The CDR3 DNA is TGTGCCAGCAGCTTAGTGCGGGGGGGCTCCTACAATGAGCAGTTCTTC.

The rearrangement uses TRBV5-1 and TRBJ2-7, with D possibly matching TRBD1 (6 bases). V shed 0 bases and J shed 6 bases, with 10 bases lying between them. Germline V gives CDR1 SGHRS, CDR2 YFSETQ. The CDR3 totals 13 residues. CDR3 in DNA: TGCGCCAGCAGCTTGGCAGGGGAGATCGAGCAGTACTTC. It yields the protein CASSLAGEIEQYF.

In nucleotides, the CDR3 is TGTGCCAGCAGTCAGGTTTCGGCGACCCAGTACTTC. Translated, it gives CASSQVSATQYF. This chain connects TRBV12-3 or TRBV12-4 to TRBJ2-5; no firm D call. The length of the CDR3 is 12 residues. V shed 5 bases and J shed 7 bases, with 11 bases lying between them.

The chain joins TRBV7-6 to TRBJ2-2; 7 bases match TRBD2. The germline V gene encodes CDR1 SGHVS and CDR2 FNYEAQ. V shed 5 bases and J 3 bases; nucleotides not matched to a gene: 9. The CDR3 sequence is 16 residues long. CDR3 residues: CASSPLAAGHTGELFF. The CDR3, as DNA: TGTGCCAGCAGCCCCCTGGCAGCGGGGCACACCGGGGAGCTGTTTTTT. Based on the CDR3 plus reference TRBV7-6 and TRBJ2-2, the full variable domain is GAGVSQSPRYKVTKRGQDVALRCDPISGHVSLYWYRQALGQGPEFLTYFNYEAQQDKSGLPNDRFSAERPEGSISTLTIQRTEQRDSAMYRCASSPLAAGHTGELFFGEGSRLTVL.

Remarks on this clone: At one end, the junction sequence differs from germline, possibly due to a read error. V gene TRBV5-1 combines with J gene TRBJ2-1; TRBD2 aligns across 9 bases. The CDR3 is 13 residues long. CDR1 and CDR2 from the germline V gene are SGHRS and YFSETQ. DNA for the CDR3: TGCGCCAGCAGTCTAGCGGGAAATAATGAGCGGTTCTTC. Protein product: CASSLAGNNERFF.

The chain links TRBV6-2 or TRBV6-3 to TRBJ2-1; 16 positions agree with TRBD2. The germline V gene encodes CDR1 MNHEY and CDR2 SVGEGT. The CDR3 spans 18 residues. V trimming: 2 bases; J trimming: 4 bases; junction bases outside the gene matches: 5. The CDR3 sequence: CASSYGTSGRGFYNEQFF. For the CDR3, the DNA is TGTGCCAGCAGTTACGGGACTAGCGGGAGGGGTTTTTACAATGAGCAGTTCTTC.

This chain joins TRBV19 and TRBJ2-1; D gene ambiguous. Per the germline V gene, CDR1 is LNHDA and CDR2 is SQIVND (reference sequence). The CDR3 length is 11 residues. Deletions cut 5 bases from V and 4 bases from J, with 3 bases between. CDR3 in DNA: TGTGCCAGTAGTTATTACAATGAGCAGTTCTTC. Translation gives CASSYYNEQFF. The full variable domain, completed using reference TRBV19 and TRBJ2-1, is DGGITQSPKYLFRKEGQNVTLSCEQNLNHDAMYWYRQDPGQGLRLIYYSQIVNDFQKGDIAEGYSVSREKKESFPLTVTSAQKNPTAFYLCASSYYNEQFFGPGTRLTVL.

V usage is TRBV6-5 and J usage is TRBJ2-7; the D gene is possibly TRBD1 (5 bases). The CDR3 contains 15 residues. Germline lookup yields CDR1 MNHEY and CDR2 SVGAGI. V was shortened by 5 bases and J by 2 bases, with 16 bases between the two germline ends. CDR3: CASSLGAAVTYEQYF. The CDR3 DNA follows: TGTGCCAGCAGTCTTGGGGCAGCAGTGACCTACGAGCAGTACTTC.

The chain joins TRBV19 to TRBJ1-5, with 7 bases identical to TRBD1. Germline values: CDR1 LNHDA, CDR2 SQIVND (reference sequence). This CDR3 comprises 14 residues. Trimming removed 5 bases from V and 4 bases from J; junction bases left unmatched: 5. CDR3 region: CASSSGTVNQPQHF. CDR3 DNA: TGTGCCAGTAGTTCGGGGACAGTAAATCAGCCCCAGCATTTT.

The chain recombines TRBV5-1 with TRBJ1-2, with 7 positions matching TRBD1. The CDR3 loop spans 14 amino acids. Per germline, CDR1 SGHRS and CDR2 YFSETQ. V shed 0 bases and J 8 bases; nucleotides not matched to a gene: 7. In DNA, the CDR3 is TGCGCCAGCAGCTTGGGGCCAGGGGGAGCGGGCTACACCTTC. This encodes CASSLGPGGAGYTF.

This clone was seen just once. The CDR3 sequence: CASTPTSGAADTQYF. DNA for the CDR3: TGTGCCAGCACACCGACTAGCGGGGCCGCAGATACGCAGTATTTT. The V call is TRBV19, the J call TRBJ2-3; 11 bases agree with TRBD2. The CDR3 loop spans 15 amino acids. Losses at the gene ends were 9 bases for V and 4 bases for J; bases not matched to a gene: 9. Germline V lookup: CDR1 LNHDA, CDR2 SQIVND (reference sequence).

V and J are TRBV28 and TRBJ1-5, with a possible D match to TRBD1 (6 bases). The length of the CDR3 is 14 residues. Germline V gene sequence: CDR1 MDHEN, CDR2 SYDVKM. The V end lost 6 bases, the J end lost 6 bases, and 15 bases lay between the germline ends. In nucleotides, the CDR3 is TGTGCCAGCAGGGAGGGGGGGTTGGCTCAGCCCCAGCATTTT. Translated: CASREGGLAQPQHF.

The rearrangement links TRBV28 to TRBJ2-3, with TRBD2 matching 7 bases. Germline V gene lookup returns CDR1 MDHEN and CDR2 SYDVKM. With V trimmed by 8 bases and J by 0 bases, 11 bases remained unmatched. CDR3 length equals 16 residues. Written as DNA, the CDR3 is TGTGCCAGCGCCCGGGAGGAGGATACTAGCACAGATACGCAGTATTTT. Translating it yields CASAREEDTSTDTQYF.

V and J are TRBV27 and TRBJ2-2; 8 nucleotides match TRBD1. J gave up 2 bases and V 6 bases, and 5 bases lay outside the gene matches. This CDR3 has 15 residues. From germline, CDR1 is MNHEY and CDR2 SMNVEV (reference sequence). For the CDR3, the DNA is TGTGCCAGCAGGACGCAGGGGGCCAACACCGGGGAGCTGTTTTTT. Its protein product is CASRTQGANTGELFF.

The chain joins TRBV28 to TRBJ1-2; 8 bases are shared with TRBD1. The CDR3 has 13 amino acids. CDR1 MDHEN and CDR2 SYDVKM come from the germline V gene. V lost 2 bases, J lost 11 bases, and 7 bases stayed unmatched. CDR3 DNA sequence: TGTGCCAGCAGTTTAGTGACAGGGGTGAGGTACACCTTC. It translates to CASSLVTGVRYTF.